The 18 T cell receptor beta chains below were found in one sample sequenced in a study of OX40 agonist ivuxolimab in advanced cancers. Sequencing used immunoSEQ multiplex PCR; TCRdb keeps in-frame clones, though not all of them. The sample consists of approximately 79,000 clones, about 88% of them appearing once. The material sequenced was CD4+ or CD8+ T cells sorted from blood, taken in a trial of the OX40 agonist ivuxolimab. The receptors shown here come from an adult with an advanced solid tumor such as melanoma, head and neck, liver or kidney cancer.

This clone was recorded once. The chain links TRBV2 to TRBJ1-5; D is undetermined. Trimming removed 4 bases from V and 3 bases from J, with 16 bases in between. The germline V gene encodes CDR1 SNHLY and CDR2 FYNNEI. CDR3 size: 16 residues. The CDR3 DNA reads as TGTGCCAGCAGTGCCTCCGGGAAAAAGAACAATCAGCCCCAGCATTTT. Translating it yields CASSASGKKNNQPQHF.

The V and J genes are TRBV7-6 and TRBJ1-6; D might be TRBD1 (5 bases). V was clipped by 2 bases and J by 10 bases, with 24 bases between them. The CDR3 consists of 18 residues. Germline lookup yields CDR1 SGHVS and CDR2 FNYEAQ. The CDR3 bases are TGTGCCAGCAGCTTAACCGTAGGCCGTCCGGGGGGAAGGTCACCCCTCCACTTT. Encoded protein: CASSLTVGRPGGRSPLHF.

The chain has TRBV7-9 and TRBJ2-2, with TRBD1 as a possible D gene (6 bases). Germline CDR1 reads SEHNR; CDR2 reads FQNEAQ (reference sequence). The CDR3 is 19 residues long. V was trimmed by 0 bases and J by 0 bases, leaving 17 bases between them. Here the CDR3 reads CASSLAYQGRTANTGELFF. The CDR3 region has the DNA TGTGCCAGCAGCTTAGCGTATCAGGGGCGAACTGCGAACACCGGGGAGCTGTTTTTT. Using reference TRBV7-9 and TRBJ2-2 for the parts outside the CDR3, the full variable domain is DTGVSQNPRHKITKRGQNVTFRCDPISEHNRLYWYRQTLGQGPEFLTYFQNEAQLEKSRLLSDRFSAERPKGSFSTLEIQRTEQGDSAMYLCASSLAYQGRTANTGELFFGEGSRLTVL.

The chain links TRBV4-3 to TRBJ1-2; the D gene is possibly TRBD1 (5 bases). The CDR3 covers 13 residues. The V end lost 4 bases, the J end lost 4 bases, and 10 bases lay between the germline ends. Germline V gives CDR1 LGHNA, CDR2 YSLEER. DNA of the CDR3: TGCGCCAGCAGCCCAGGGCCTCCCTATGGCTACACCTTC. Protein product: CASSPGPPYGYTF.

This sequence joins TRBV7-2 and TRBJ1-1, with D unresolved. The germline V gene has CDR1 SGHTA and CDR2 FQGNSA. The CDR3 has 11 amino acids. V was clipped by 7 bases and J by 2 bases, with 5 bases between them. CDR3 nucleotide sequence: TGTGCCAGCACCCTTAACACTGAAGCTTTCTTT. Translating it yields CASTLNTEAFF.

V gene TRBV6-5 combines with J gene TRBJ2-7, with a possible D match to TRBD2 (6 bases). Between the trimmed V and J ends, which lost 5 bases and 7 bases, there was a span of 15 bases. There are 13 residues in the CDR3. The germline CDR1 and CDR2 sequences are MNHEY and SVGAGI. CDR3 DNA: TGTGCCAGCAGTCCCGGGACGGAGGGAGAGCAGTACTTC. As protein: CASSPGTEGEQYF.

The rearrangement uses TRBV27 and TRBJ1-2; 8 nucleotides match TRBD1. The CDR3 runs 15 residues. V shed 3 bases and J 8 bases; nucleotides not matched to a gene: 11. Germline-derived CDR1 and CDR2 are MNHEY and SMNVEV (reference sequence). The CDR3 protein is CASSFHGQGRQGYTF. The DNA for the CDR3 is TGTGCCAGCAGTTTCCATGGACAGGGCAGACAGGGCTACACCTTC.

This sequence joins TRBV5-4 and TRBJ2-5; D is undetermined. The V gene lost 0 bases and the J gene lost 2 bases, with 8 bases spanning the gap. Germline loops: CDR1 SGHNT, CDR2 YYREEE (reference sequence). The CDR3 loop spans 14 amino acids. The CDR3 DNA reads TGTGCCAGCAGCTTGGTCCAGTCGCAAGAGACCCAGTACTTC. Its translation: CASSLVQSQETQYF. The whole variable domain, filled in from reference TRBV5-4 and TRBJ2-5, reads ETGVTQSPTHLIKTRGQQVTLRCSSQSGHNTVSWYQQALGQGPQFIFQYYREEENGRGNFPPRFSGLQFPNYSSELNVNALELDDSALYLCASSLVQSQETQYFGPGTRLLVL.

The V and J genes are TRBV29-1 and TRBJ2-3; 8 positions match TRBD2. Germline V gives CDR1 SQVTM, CDR2 ANQGSEA. With 4 bases clipped from V and 2 bases from J, the junction kept 5 bases outside the gene matches. The CDR3 extends over 14 amino acids. The CDR3 DNA is TGCAGCGTTGGGGTTAGCGGGGTCACAGATACGCAGTATTTT. As protein: CSVGVSGVTDTQYF.

About this clone itself: One end of the junction varies from germline; a read error may be responsible. The chain combines TRBV28 with TRBJ1-2; D gene uncertain. Per the germline V gene, CDR1 is MDHEN and CDR2 is SYDVKM. This CDR3 has 13 amino acids. CDR3 nucleotides: TGTGTCAGCAGTTTTCCTGGGCGCTATGGCTACACCTTC. It is translated as CVSSFPGRYGYTF.

This chain joins TRBV6-5 and TRBJ1-1, with 10 bases fitting TRBD1. Trimming cost V 6 bases and J 11 bases; bases outside gene matches: 9. The CDR3 loop spans 13 amino acids. CDR1 is MNHEY and CDR2 is SVGAGI in the germline V gene. The CDR3 sequence: CASSHQTDRGAFF. DNA for the CDR3: TGTGCCAGCAGCCACCAGACGGACAGGGGGGCTTTCTTT.

The J gene is TRBJ1-4, the V gene TRBV6-5; D not certain. V was cut by 0 bases and J by 4 bases, with 6 bases left in between. Germline CDR1 and CDR2: MNHEY and SVGAGI. The CDR3 has 14 residues. The CDR3 loop is CASSYSAFNEKLFF. CDR3 DNA: TGTGCCAGCAGTTACTCGGCCTTTAATGAAAAACTGTTTTTT.

In its sample, this clone was seen once. V and J are TRBV11-2 and TRBJ2-5; D may be TRBD1 (6 bases). Trimming stripped 3 bases from V and 5 bases from J, with 16 bases between. Germline values: CDR1 SGHAT, CDR2 FQNNGV. There are 15 residues in the CDR3. CDR3: CASSFGQRIGETQYF. CDR3 nucleotides: TGTGCCAGCAGCTTCGGACAGCGTATTGGGGAGACCCAGTACTTC.

V gene TRBV2 combines with J gene TRBJ2-7; tentative D call: TRBD1 (5 bases). The CDR3 runs 13 residues. Trimming took off 4 bases at V and 3 bases at J, with 10 bases between the two ends. CDR1 and CDR2 (germline): SNHLY, FYNNEI. DNA for the CDR3: TGTGCCAGCAGTGGGGGCAGAGACTACGAGCAGTACGTC. This translates into CASSGGRDYEQYV.

This clone was seen more than once but under ten times. The chain recombines TRBV27 with TRBJ1-6; possibly TRBD1 for D (6 bases). CDR1 MNHEY and CDR2 SMNVEV come from the germline V gene (reference sequence). The CDR3 is 14 amino acids. Deletions cut 4 bases from V and 8 bases from J, with 12 bases between. CDR3 protein: CASSSGQMDSPLHF. In DNA, the CDR3 is TGTGCCAGCAGTTCCGGACAGATGGATTCACCCCTCCACTTT.

This clone was counted once. This sequence joins TRBV5-8 and TRBJ2-3, with a weak D call TRBD1 (6 bases). The germline CDR1 and CDR2 sequences are SGHTS and YDEGEE. Trimming shortened V by 3 bases and J by 5 bases, and 13 bases separated the two germline ends. This CDR3 contains 14 residues. CDR3 bases: TGTGCCAGCAGCTCCCAGGGGATGAAAGATACGCAGTATTTT. The encoded protein is CASSSQGMKDTQYF.

The rearrangement uses TRBV5-1 and TRBJ2-5; no clear D. The V end lost 0 bases, the J end lost 3 bases, and 6 bases lay between the germline ends. Germline-derived CDR1 and CDR2 are SGHRS and YFSETQ. The CDR3 consists of 13 residues. DNA of the CDR3: TGCGCCAGCAGCTTGGCATTAGAAGAGACCCAGTACTTC. Translating gives CASSLALEETQYF. The full variable domain, rest sourced from reference TRBV5-1 and TRBJ2-5, is KAGVTQTPRYLIKTRGQQVTLSCSPISGHRSVSWYQQTPGQGLQFLFEYFSETQRNKGNFPGRFSGRQFSNSRSEMNVSTLELGDSALYLCASSLALEETQYFGPGTRLLVL.

This sequence joins TRBV27 and TRBJ2-5; no clear D. Germline V CDR1 and CDR2: MNHEY, SMNVEV (reference sequence). The CDR3 spans 13 residues. The V end lost 5 bases, the J end lost 0 bases, and 7 bases lay between the germline ends. The CDR3 protein is CASSVYNQETQYF. DNA of the CDR3: TGTGCCAGCAGTGTCTACAACCAAGAGACCCAGTACTTC.